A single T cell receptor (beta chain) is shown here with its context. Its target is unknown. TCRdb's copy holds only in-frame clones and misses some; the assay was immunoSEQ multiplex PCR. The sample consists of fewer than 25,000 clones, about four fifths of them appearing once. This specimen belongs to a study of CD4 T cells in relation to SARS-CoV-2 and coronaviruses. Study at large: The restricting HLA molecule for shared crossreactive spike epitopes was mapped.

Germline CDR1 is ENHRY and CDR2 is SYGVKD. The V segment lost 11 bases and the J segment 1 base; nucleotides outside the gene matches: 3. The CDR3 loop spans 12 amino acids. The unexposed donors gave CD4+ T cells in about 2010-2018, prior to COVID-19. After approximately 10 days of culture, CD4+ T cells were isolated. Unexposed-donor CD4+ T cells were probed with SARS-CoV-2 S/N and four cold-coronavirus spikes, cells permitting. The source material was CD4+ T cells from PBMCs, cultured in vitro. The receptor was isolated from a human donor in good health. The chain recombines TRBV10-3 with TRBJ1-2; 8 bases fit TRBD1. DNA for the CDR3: TGTGCCGTACAGGGGGATAACTATGGCTACACCTTC. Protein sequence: CAVQGDNYGYTF.